Listed here is a single T cell receptor beta chain. Produced via immunoSEQ multiplex PCR; TCRdb's table is partial and in-frame only. The profile shows about 71,000 clones, about nine tenths of them singletons. This entry comes from a study of technical replicates of blood from a handful of donors. Trimming at V came to 5 bases and at J to 0 bases, leaving 2 bases not matched to a gene. The CDR3 is made up of 14 amino acids. From germline, CDR1 is MNHEY and CDR2 SMNVEV (reference sequence). V gene TRBV27 combines with J gene TRBJ1-2, with 8 bases matching TRBD1. This sequence was found in a human donor in good health. The material sequenced was T cells isolated from PBMCs. This CDR3 is CASSKTGANYGYTF. CDR3 DNA: TGTGCCAGCAGTAAGACAGGGGCTAACTATGGCTACACCTTC.